A selection of T cell receptor beta chains follows, all from one sample in a study of T cell clones after liver transplantation. Measured with immunoSEQ multiplex PCR; TCRdb has only the in-frame clones, and not every one. The profile shows 45,000 to 60,000 clones, 60% to 80% of them singletons. This specimen was CD4+ T cells from blood, taken at the 22-month timepoint. These receptors were obtained from a human patient who received a liver transplant. Part of the T cells may come from the graft donor. The CDR3 runs from the conserved cysteine through the conserved F or W. A D gene is named only where the DNA matches it firmly. Expanded clones are given a class, and other clones once, few, many or no size at all.

d_gene	v_gene	abundance	j_gene	CDR3aa	CDR3nt
-	TRBV2	-	TRBJ1-2	CASSEEAAGHPSNGYTF	TGTGCCAGCAGTGAAGAGGCCGCGGGCCATCCAAGCAATGGCTACACCTTC
-	TRBV4-1	few	TRBJ1-2	CASSLEAGEGYGYTF	TGCGCCAGCAGCCTTGAAGCAGGGGAAGGCTATGGCTACACCTTC
TRBD1	TRBV7-2	few	TRBJ2-1	CASSSHRDREEFF	TGTGCCAGCAGCTCACACCGGGACAGGGAGGAGTTCTTC
-	TRBV5-4	-	TRBJ2-5	CASSLEAGAGTQYF	TGTGCCAGCAGCTTGGAGGCAGGCGCAGGGACCCAGTACTTC
-	TRBV30	-	TRBJ1-6	CAWSVQKGGSSSYNSPLHF	TGTGCCTGGAGTGTACAAAAAGGGGGATCAAGCTCCTATAATTCACCCCTCCACTTT
-	TRBV7-9	-	TRBJ1-4	CASSLERTREKLFF	TGTGCCAGCAGCTTAGAAAGGACCAGGGAAAAACTGTTTTTT
TRBD1	TRBV10-2	-	TRBJ1-6	CASRDRAYNSPLHF	TGCGCCAGCAGGGACAGGGCATATAATTCACCCCTCCACTTT
TRBD2	TRBV4-2	-	TRBJ2-1	CASSQDGPLAGAASYNEQFF	TGTGCCAGCAGCCAAGATGGTCCCCTAGCGGGGGCCGCCTCCTACAATGAGCAGTTCTTC
-	TRBV7-9	-	TRBJ2-7	CASSSGRIYEQYF	TGTGCCAGCAGCTCGGGACGGATCTACGAGCAGTACTTC
TRBD1	TRBV5-1	-	TRBJ2-1	CASSLGQGVHNEQFF	TGCGCCAGCAGCTTGGGACAGGGCGTCCACAATGAGCAGTTCTTC
TRBD1	TRBV30	few	TRBJ1-1	CAWNRDSPGVEAFF	TGTGCCTGGAACCGGGACAGCCCAGGAGTCGAAGCTTTCTTT
-	TRBV16	few	TRBJ1-5	CASSQGGHNSNQPQHF	TGTGCCAGCAGCCAAGGAGGACACAACAGCAATCAGCCCCAGCATTTT
TRBD1	TRBV29-1	-	TRBJ1-2	CSVDSLGQGYGYTF	TGCAGCGTTGACTCTCTTGGACAGGGCTATGGCTACACCTTC
-	TRBV11-2	-	TRBJ2-7	CASSLERQFYEQYF	TGTGCCAGCAGCTTAGAAAGACAGTTCTACGAGCAGTACTTC
-	TRBV9	-	TRBJ2-2	CASSVGRTGELFF	TGTGCCAGCAGCGTAGGGCGGACCGGGGAGCTGTTTTTT
TRBD1	TRBV7-9	few	TRBJ1-6	CASSLVPGTASPLHF	TGTGCCAGCAGCTTAGTCCCCGGGACAGCTTCACCCCTCCACTTT
-	TRBV29-1	-	TRBJ1-1	CSARTDFEAFF	TGCAGCGCTCGGACAGACTTTGAAGCTTTCTTT
-	TRBV21-1	-	TRBJ1-6	CASSKDSGLSSYNSPLHF	TGTGCCAGCAGCAAAGACAGCGGCCTGAGCTCCTATAATTCACCCCTCCACTTT
-	TRBV5-1	-	TRBJ2-1	CASSLASGTVFSDEQFF	TGCGCCAGCAGCTTGGCCTCTGGGACGGTTTTTTCGGATGAGCAGTTCTTC
-	TRBV18	-	TRBJ1-1	CASSLHLDTEAFF	TGTGCCAGCTCACTCCACCTGGACACTGAAGCTTTCTTT
-	TRBV6-6	-	TRBJ2-2	CASSKRMANTGELFF	TGTGCCAGCAGTAAACGCATGGCGAACACCGGGGAGCTGTTTTTT
-	TRBV7-2	few	TRBJ1-6	CASSQQQGTYNSPLHF	TGTGCCAGCAGCCAGCAACAGGGAACCTATAATTCACCCCTCCACTTT
-	TRBV20-1	-	TRBJ1-1	CSAGDGEAFF	TGCAGTGCTGGGGACGGTGAAGCTTTCTTT
-	TRBV27	-	TRBJ2-7	CASSFREGTYEQYF	TGTGCCAGCAGTTTTCGAGAGGGGACCTACGAGCAGTACTTC
-	TRBV27	-	TRBJ1-2	CASRKDGDPANYGYTF	TGTGCCAGCAGAAAAGATGGGGACCCGGCTAACTATGGCTACACCTTC
-	TRBV18	-	TRBJ1-1	CASSQGMNTEAFF	TGTGCCAGCTCACAGGGAATGAACACTGAAGCTTTCTTT
-	TRBV7-2	-	TRBJ1-1	CASSFTGMNTEAFF	TGTGCCAGCAGCTTTACAGGGATGAACACTGAAGCTTTCTTT
-	TRBV7-3	-	TRBJ2-2	CASSSLLGTGELFF	TGTGCCAGCAGCTCACTATTAGGTACCGGGGAGCTGTTTTTT
-	TRBV28	-	TRBJ2-7	CASSLASGWYEQYF	TGTGCCAGCAGTTTAGCATCAGGGTGGTACGAGCAGTACTTC
-	TRBV7-2	-	TRBJ1-3	CASSSGVSGNTIYF	TGTGCCAGCAGCTCAGGGGTATCTGGAAACACCATATATTTT
-	TRBV6-5	-	TRBJ2-2	CASSWVIRAGELFF	TGTGCCAGCAGTTGGGTTATAAGGGCCGGCGAGCTGTTTTTT
-	TRBV7-9	-	TRBJ1-4	CASSSLQPEGDEKLFF	TGTGCCAGCAGCTCCCTCCAACCTGAGGGTGATGAAAAACTGTTTTTT
-	TRBV21-1	-	TRBJ1-2	CASSKGSDIVGGARGYTF	TGTGCCAGCAGCAAAGGATCGGACATAGTTGGGGGGGCGCGTGGCTACACCTTC
-	TRBV29-1	-	TRBJ2-3	CSVGGYENTQYF	TGCAGCGTTGGAGGGTACGAGAATACGCAGTATTTT
-	TRBV28	-	TRBJ1-3	CASSLIGAGDGNTIYF	TGTGCCAGCAGTCTAATCGGTGCAGGGGACGGAAACACCATATATTTT
-	TRBV28	-	TRBJ2-3	CASSPPGDTQYF	TGTGCCAGCAGTCCCCCGGGGGATACGCAGTATTTT
-	TRBV5-6	-	TRBJ1-3	CASSRELSGNTIYF	TGTGCCAGCAGCCGGGAGCTCTCTGGAAACACCATATATTTT